The following is a TCR beta chain sequence with its context. The antigen is not known. PCR involved 60 Vbeta and 13 Jbeta primers. Profiling relied on immunoSEQ multiplex PCR, and the TCRdb table lists in-frame clones only, not all of them. The data hold around 140,000 clones, with about four fifths observed a single time. Germline V gene data show CDR1 as SGHRS and CDR2 as YFSETQ. V gave up 7 bases and J gave up 5 bases; unmatched junction bases: 11. The CDR3 consists of 14 residues. These data are taken from a study of cytomegalovirus exposure and HLA in healthy donors. Study findings and constraints: CMV serostatus was the only immune exposure information that was available. One cluster of highly shared sequence variants probably arose as a sequencing artifact.

Sequencing was carried out using PBMCs. V is TRBV5-1 and J is TRBJ2-5; 7 positions agree with TRBD2. This clonotype was obtained from a male donor in good health and CMV-seronegative. The CDR3 sequence is CASGGITSVETQYF. The CDR3 DNA follows: TGCGCCAGCGGAGGGATAACTAGCGTGGAGACCCAGTACTTC.